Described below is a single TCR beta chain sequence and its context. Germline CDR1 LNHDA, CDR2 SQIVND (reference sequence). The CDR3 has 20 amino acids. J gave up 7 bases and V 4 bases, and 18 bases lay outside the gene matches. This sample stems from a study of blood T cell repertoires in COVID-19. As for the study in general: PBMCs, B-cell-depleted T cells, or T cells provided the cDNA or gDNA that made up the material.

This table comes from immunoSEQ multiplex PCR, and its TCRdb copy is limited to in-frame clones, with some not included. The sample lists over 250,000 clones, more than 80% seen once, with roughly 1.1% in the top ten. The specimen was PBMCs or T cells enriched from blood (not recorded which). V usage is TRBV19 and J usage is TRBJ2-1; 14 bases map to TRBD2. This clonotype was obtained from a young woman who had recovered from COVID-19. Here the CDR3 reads CASSTPLGTSGSVRANEQFF. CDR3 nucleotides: TGTGCCAGTAGTACCCCCCTGGGGACTAGCGGGAGTGTCAGGGCGAATGAGCAGTTCTTC.